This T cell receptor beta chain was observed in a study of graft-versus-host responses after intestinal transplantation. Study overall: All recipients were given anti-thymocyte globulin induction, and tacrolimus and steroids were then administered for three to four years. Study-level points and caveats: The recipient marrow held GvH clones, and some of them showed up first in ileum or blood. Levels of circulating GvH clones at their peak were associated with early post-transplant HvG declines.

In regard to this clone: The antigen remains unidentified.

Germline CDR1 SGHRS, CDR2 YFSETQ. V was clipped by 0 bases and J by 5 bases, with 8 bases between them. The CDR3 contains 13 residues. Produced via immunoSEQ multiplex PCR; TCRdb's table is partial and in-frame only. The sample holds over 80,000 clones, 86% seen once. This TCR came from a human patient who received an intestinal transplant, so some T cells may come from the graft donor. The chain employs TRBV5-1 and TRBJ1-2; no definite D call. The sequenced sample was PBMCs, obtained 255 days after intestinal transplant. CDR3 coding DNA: TGCGCCAGCAGCTTGGACGGGCTGTATGGCTACACCTTC. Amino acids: CASSLDGLYGYTF.